The entry below gives a single TCR beta chain sequence along with its context. This CDR3 region has 14 residues. CDR1 is MDHEN, CDR2 SYDVKM, per germline. V was clipped by 2 bases and J by 2 bases; unmatched bases: 0. The data originate from a study of tumor-infiltrating lymphocytes in localized non-small cell lung cancer. Study context: The cohort mixed smokers and never-smokers, several histologies, and some post-neoadjuvant-chemotherapy samples. Tumor tissue and non-adjacent uninvolved lung came from each patient.

Using immunoSEQ multiplex PCR, the repertoire was profiled, and TCRdb retains in-frame clones only, with some absent. This table has about 8,700 clones, approximately 84% appearing once. This chain uses TRBV28 with TRBJ1-5; 7 bases agree with TRBD1. The receptor's source is a human donor with non-small cell lung cancer. The sample taken for sequencing was uninvolved lung tissue not adjacent to the tumor. The CDR3 loop reads CASSLTGGNQPQHF. For the CDR3, the DNA is TGTGCCAGCAGTTTAACAGGGGGCAATCAGCCCCAGCATTTT. Using reference TRBV28 and TRBJ1-5 for the parts outside the CDR3, the full variable domain is DVKVTQSSRYLVKRTGEKVFLECVQDMDHENMFWYRQDPGLGLRLIYFSYDVKMKEKGDIPEGYSVSREKKERFSLILESASTNQTSMYLCASSLTGGNQPQHFGDGTRLSIL.